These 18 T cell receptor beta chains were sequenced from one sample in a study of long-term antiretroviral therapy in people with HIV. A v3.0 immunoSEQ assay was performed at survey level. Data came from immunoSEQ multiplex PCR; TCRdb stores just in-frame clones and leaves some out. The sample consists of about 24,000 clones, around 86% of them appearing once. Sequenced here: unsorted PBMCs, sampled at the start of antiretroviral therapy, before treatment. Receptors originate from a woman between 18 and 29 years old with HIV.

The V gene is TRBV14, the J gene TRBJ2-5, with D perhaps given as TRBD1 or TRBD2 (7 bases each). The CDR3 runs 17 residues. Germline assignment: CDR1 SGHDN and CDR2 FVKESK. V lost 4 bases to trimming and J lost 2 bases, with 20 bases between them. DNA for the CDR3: TGTGCCAGCAGCCTATGGGAGGGGGCAGCGATTCAAGAGACCCAGTACTTC. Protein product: CASSLWEGAAIQETQYF.

DNA for the CDR3: TGTGCCAGCCGGGACAAAGGAACTGAAGCTTTCTTT. Translated: CASRDKGTEAFF. The V call is TRBV5-4, the J call TRBJ1-1, with a weak D call TRBD1 (6 bases). Looked up from germline, CDR1 is SGHNT and CDR2 is YYREEE (reference sequence). Trimming removed 7 bases at V and 5 bases at J, with 12 bases between. The CDR3 extends over 12 amino acids. Drawing the rest from reference TRBV5-4 and TRBJ1-1, the complete variable domain is ETGVTQSPTHLIKTRGQQVTLRCSSQSGHNTVSWYQQALGQGPQFIFQYYREEENGRGNFPPRFSGLQFPNYSSELNVNALELDDSALYLCASRDKGTEAFFGQGTRLTVV.

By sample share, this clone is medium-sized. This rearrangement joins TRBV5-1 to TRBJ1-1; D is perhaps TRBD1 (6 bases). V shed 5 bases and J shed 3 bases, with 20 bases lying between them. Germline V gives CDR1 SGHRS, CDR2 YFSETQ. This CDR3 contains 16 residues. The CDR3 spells CASSPEGMRGDTEAFF. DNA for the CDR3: TGCGCCAGCAGTCCGGAGGGAATGAGGGGGGACACTGAAGCTTTCTTT.

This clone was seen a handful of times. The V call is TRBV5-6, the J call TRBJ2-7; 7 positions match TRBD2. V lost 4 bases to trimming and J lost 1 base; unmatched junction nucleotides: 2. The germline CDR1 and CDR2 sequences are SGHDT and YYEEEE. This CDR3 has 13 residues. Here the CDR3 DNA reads TGTGCCAGCAGCCCGGGACTATCCTACGAGCAGTACTTC. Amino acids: CASSPGLSYEQYF.

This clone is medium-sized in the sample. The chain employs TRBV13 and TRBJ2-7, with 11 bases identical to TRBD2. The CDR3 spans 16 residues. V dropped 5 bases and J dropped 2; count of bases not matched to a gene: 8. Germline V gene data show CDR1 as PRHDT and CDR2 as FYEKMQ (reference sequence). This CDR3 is CASSRQGLAETYEQYF. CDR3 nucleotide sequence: TGTGCCAGCAGCCGCCAGGGACTAGCGGAAACCTACGAGCAGTACTTC.

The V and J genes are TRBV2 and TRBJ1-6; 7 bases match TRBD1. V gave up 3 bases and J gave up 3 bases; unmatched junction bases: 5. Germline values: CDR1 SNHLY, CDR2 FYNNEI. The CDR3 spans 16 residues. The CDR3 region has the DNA TGTGCCAGCAGTGACCCCGACAGGGTCTATAATTCACCCCTCCACTTT. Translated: CASSDPDRVYNSPLHF.

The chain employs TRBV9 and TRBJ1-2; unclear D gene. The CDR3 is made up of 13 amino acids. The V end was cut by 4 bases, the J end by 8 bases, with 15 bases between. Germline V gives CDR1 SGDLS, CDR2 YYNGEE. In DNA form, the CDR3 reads TGTGCCAGCAGCCCTGGACCCCCTATCGGCTACACCTTC. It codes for CASSPGPPIGYTF.

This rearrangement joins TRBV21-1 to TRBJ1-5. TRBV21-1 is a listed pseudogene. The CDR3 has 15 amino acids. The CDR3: CASSKAGGALEAQHF. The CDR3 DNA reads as TGTGCCAGCAGCAAAGCGGGCGGGGCCCTAGAAGCCCAGCATTTT.

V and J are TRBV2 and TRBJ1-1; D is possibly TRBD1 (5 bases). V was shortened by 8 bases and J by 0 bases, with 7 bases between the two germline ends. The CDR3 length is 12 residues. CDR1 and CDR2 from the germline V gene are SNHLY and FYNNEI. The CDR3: CASLTVNTEAFF. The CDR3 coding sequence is TGTGCCAGCCTGACAGTGAACACTGAAGCTTTCTTT.

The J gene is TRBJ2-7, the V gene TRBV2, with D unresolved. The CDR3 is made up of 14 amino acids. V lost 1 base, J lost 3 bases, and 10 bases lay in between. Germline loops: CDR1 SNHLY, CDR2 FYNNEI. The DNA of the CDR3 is TGTGCCAGCAGTGAAGATTGGTCTCTCTACGAGCAGTACTTC. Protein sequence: CASSEDWSLYEQYF.

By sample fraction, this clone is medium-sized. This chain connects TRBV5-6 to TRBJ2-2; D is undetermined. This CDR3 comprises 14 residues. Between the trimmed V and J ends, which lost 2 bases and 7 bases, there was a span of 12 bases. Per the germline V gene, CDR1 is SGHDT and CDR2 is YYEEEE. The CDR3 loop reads CASSLLGLGGELFF. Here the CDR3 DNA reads TGTGCCAGCAGCTTACTGGGATTGGGCGGGGAGCTGTTTTTT.

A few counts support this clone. CDR3 residues: CASGLGGDGYTF. CDR3 bases: TGTGCTAGTGGTTTGGGGGGGGACGGCTACACCTTC. J is TRBJ1-2 and V is TRBV12-5, with a tentative D call TRBD1 (5 bases). Germline assignment: CDR1 LGHNT and CDR2 FRNRAP. CDR3 length equals 12 residues. The V end was cut by 1 base, the J end by 8 bases, with 8 bases between. The entire variable domain, with the rest obtained from reference TRBV12-5 and TRBJ1-2, is as follows: DARVTQTPRHKVTEMGQEVTMRCQPILGHNTVFWYRQTMMQGLELLAYFRNRAPLDDSGMPKDRFSAEMPDATLATLKIQPSEPRDSAVYFCASGLGGDGYTFGSGTRLTVV.

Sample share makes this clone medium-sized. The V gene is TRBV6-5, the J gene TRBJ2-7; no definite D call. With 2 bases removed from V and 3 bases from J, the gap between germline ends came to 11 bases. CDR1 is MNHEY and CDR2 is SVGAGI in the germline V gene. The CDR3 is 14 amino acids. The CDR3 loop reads CASSYSPWSYEQYF. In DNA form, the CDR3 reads TGTGCCAGCAGTTACAGCCCCTGGAGCTACGAGCAGTACTTC.

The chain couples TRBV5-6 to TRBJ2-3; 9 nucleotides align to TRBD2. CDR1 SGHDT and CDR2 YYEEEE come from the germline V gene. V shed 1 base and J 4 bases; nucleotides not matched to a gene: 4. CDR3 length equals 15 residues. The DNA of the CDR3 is TGTGCCAGCAGCTTGCTTAGCGGGGGTGCAGATACGCAGTATTTT. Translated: CASSLLSGGADTQYF. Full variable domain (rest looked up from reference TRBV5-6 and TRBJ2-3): DAGVTQSPTHLIKTRGQQVTLRCSPKSGHDTVSWYQQALGQGPQFIFQYYEEEERQRGNFPDRFSGHQFPNYSSELNVNALLLGDSALYLCASSLLSGGADTQYFGPGTRLTVL.

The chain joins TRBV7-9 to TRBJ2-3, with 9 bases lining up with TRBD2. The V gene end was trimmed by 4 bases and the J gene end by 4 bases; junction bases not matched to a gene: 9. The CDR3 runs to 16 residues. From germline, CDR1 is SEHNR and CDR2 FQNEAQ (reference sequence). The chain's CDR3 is CASSSGSGRRADTQYF. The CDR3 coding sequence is TGTGCCAGCAGCTCCGGTAGCGGGAGAAGGGCAGATACGCAGTATTTT.

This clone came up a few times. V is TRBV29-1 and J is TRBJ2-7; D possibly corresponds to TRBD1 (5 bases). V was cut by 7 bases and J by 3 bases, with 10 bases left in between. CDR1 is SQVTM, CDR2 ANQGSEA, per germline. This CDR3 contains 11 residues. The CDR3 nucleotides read TGCAGCGCTGGACATCTCTACGAGCAGTACTTC. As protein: CSAGHLYEQYF.

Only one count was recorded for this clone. The CDR3 region is CASRLNTGELFF. DNA of the CDR3: TGTGCCAGCAGACTAAACACCGGGGAGCTGTTTTTT. The chain has TRBV7-3 and TRBJ2-2, with D uncertain. V lost 6 bases and J lost 2, with 4 bases in between. Germline loops: CDR1 SGHTA, CDR2 FQGTGA. CDR3 length: 12 amino acids.

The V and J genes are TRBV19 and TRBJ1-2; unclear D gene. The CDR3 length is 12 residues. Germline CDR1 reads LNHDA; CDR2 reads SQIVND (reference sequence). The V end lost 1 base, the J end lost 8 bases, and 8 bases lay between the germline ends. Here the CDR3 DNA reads TGTGCCAGTAGTATAGTCCCGGGCGGCTACACCTTC. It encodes CASSIVPGGYTF.